This T cell receptor beta chain emerged from a study of long-term antiretroviral therapy in people with HIV. In regard to this clone: Its antigen remains unknown.

Every HIV-positive participant received treatment in the United States. In each sample, roughly 1-11 million cryopreserved PBMC were present before DNA extraction. Survey-level immunoSEQ v3.0 assays were run. Sequencing was directed toward 40,000-50,000 T-cell genomes in each sample. Sequenced by immunoSEQ multiplex PCR; TCRdb stores in-frame clones only, minus some. The sample includes approximately 21,000 clones, 90% of them seen just once. General study points: Investigators report no available data on ART adherence, viral resistance or therapy changes.

The germline V gene encodes CDR1 SEHNR and CDR2 FQNEAQ (reference sequence). Trimming took 5 bases from V and 6 from J, leaving 10 bases between them. The CDR3 has 12 amino acids. This rearrangement joins TRBV7-9 to TRBJ1-1; D call uncertain. The sample here was unsorted PBMCs, taken approximately 4.5 years before starting antiretroviral therapy. This sequence originates from a woman aged 25 to 39 with HIV. DNA for the CDR3: TGTGCCAGCAGCCATAGTTCGGCTGAAGCTTTCTTT. The encoded protein is CASSHSSAEAFF.